This TCR beta chain was recorded in a study of Ad26.COV2.S vaccination and SARS-CoV-2 variants. Study background: Once, or twice with 56 days between doses, Ad26.COV2.S was given intramuscularly. Regarding the study as a whole: Comparability of non-spike TCR breadth was observed across vaccine and placebo recipients.

Treatment here: 15 to 20 received Ad26.COV2.S at low or high dose, single or two shots; roughly 5 received placebo; per-sample allocation not given. Samples analyzed were those drawn on day 63 after the first vaccine or placebo injection. Losses at the gene ends were 4 bases for V and 1 base for J; bases not matched to a gene: 5. The CDR3 has 15 residues. From germline, CDR1 is WNHNN and CDR2 SYGVQD (reference sequence). TCRdb's copy holds only in-frame clones and misses some; the assay was immunoSEQ multiplex PCR. Here the sample spans 350,000 to 450,000 clones, 70% to 90% being singletons. About this clone itself: Antigen specificity is unknown.

This TCR was recovered from a person aged 18 to 59 who received the Ad26.COV2.S COVID-19 vaccine or a placebo. The sample in question was peripheral blood, obtained in a trial of Ad26.COV2.S vaccine versus placebo. The chain has TRBV10-1 and TRBJ1-1; TRBD1 matches 8 bases. This chain's CDR3 is CASSAGQVTNTEAFF. CDR3 DNA: TGCGCCAGCAGTGCGGGACAGGTAACGAACACTGAAGCTTTCTTT.